This record covers a single TCR beta chain. The target of this receptor is not known. No base quality values were provided; no much bigger clone lies one nucleotide off. The immunoSEQ Assay, a bias-controlled multiplex PCR, was used to amplify TCRbeta CDR3 regions from genomic DNA. From the authors' description of their analysis: Within the assay, amplification of reference gene primers was used to estimate how many nucleated cells each sample contained. To quantify the absolute abundance of each unique TCRbeta CDR3 rearrangement, sequence reads were collapsed and filtered. For each sample, productive Simpson clonality was calculated as the square root of Simpson's diversity index across productive rearrangements. In TCRdb, the immuneACCESS table is reduced to in-frame sequences with V and J assigned. These tables do not hold every clone; where another copy was compared, an unresolved V gene accounts for under half, and the others remain unexplained. D and trimming were read from the DNA, whereas the V and J calls and clone size are those reported in that table. The sample includes 140,000 to 150,000 clones, with about four fifths observed a single time. The ten largest clones add up to more than 6.5% of the sample.

The data originate from a study of blood T cell repertoires in COVID-19 (dated by TCRdb to between 2020 and 2021). For the study in its entirety: Samples from collaborators originated in the United States, Italy and Spain and spanned both the acute and convalescent phases of COVID-19. The prospective study material was composed of cDNA or gDNA derived from T cells, B-cell-depleted T cells, or PBMCs. The dataset comprised deeply sampled blood TCRbeta repertoires from subjects exposed to, actively infected with, or recovered from COVID-19. A freely available public database, intended as a resource for researchers studying the immune response to SARS-CoV-2, is where the repertoires were released. A de-identified subject ID, COVID-19 status, age in years and sex were almost always included in the sample metadata. Where available, HLA class I and class II types were taken from metadata supplied by the sample provider and were not determined by assay-based typing. Samples came from the ongoing ImmuneRACE study (first 160 participants) plus 1,254 subjects from 6 global collaborators. Study-wide conclusions, independent of this receptor: The quantity of clinical and demographic metadata differed by source and by participant and was supplied without curation.

Whole blood was collected in K2EDTA tubes by collaborating institutions according to the institutions' own protocols. For TCRbeta analysis, collaborators shipped samples in one of three forms: frozen whole blood, isolated PBMCs, or DNA extracted from either of those sample types. There are 14 amino acids in the CDR3, from cysteine to phenylalanine inclusive. The retained sequence is limited to the CDR3, 42 bases, with the frame set at the first base. Unmatched junction bases come to 4, with V trimmed by 4 bases and J by 3 bases. CDR1 and CDR2 are read off the germline V gene as LGHNA and YSLEER. This sequence originates from a human donor in a cohort sampled during active COVID-19. Sequenced: peripheral blood. The chain joins TRBV4-3 to TRBJ2-5; TRBD1 matches 8 bases in the middle. The CDR3 here reads CASSPGQGEETQYF. In nucleotides, the sequence is TGCGCCAGCAGCCCCGGACAGGGCGAAGAGACCCAGTACTTC.